The 30 T cell receptor beta chains reported below all come from one sample, sequenced in a study of T-cell reconstitution after alpha-beta-depleted transplantation in children. The authors prepared the TCRbeta library with unique molecular identifiers. A single record per CDR3 protein comes from TCRdb applying MiXCR to the PCR reads. The profile shows some 840,000 distinct CDR3 sequences, about 15% of them singletons. The specimen was PBMCs, mostly from graft donor cells, collected 360 days after TCRalphabeta/CD19-depleted stem cell transplant. The source is a male patient under 18 who had a stem cell transplant for acute lymphoblastic leukemia, so the T cells may come from the graft donor.

The CDR3 sequence is CSARDWGLTKNIQYF. Here the CDR3 DNA reads TGCAGTGCTAGAGATTGGGGGCTTACGAAAAACATTCAGTACTTC. V usage is TRBV20-1 and J usage is TRBJ2-4, with a tentative D call TRBD1 (6 bases). V was clipped by 0 bases and J by 4 bases, with 13 bases between them. The CDR3 consists of 15 residues. Germline CDR1 is DFQATT and CDR2 is SNEGSKA (reference sequence).

This chain uses TRBV9 with TRBJ1-2, with D hard to call. Trimming pared 10 bases from V and 2 bases from J, leaving 24 bases between. Germline V gene lookup returns CDR1 SGDLS and CDR2 YYNGEE. CDR3 size: 16 residues. The CDR3 DNA reads as TGTGCCCACCAGGTCAAGGGAGGTGGTTTCAACTATGGCTACACCTTC. Translated: CAHQVKGGGFNYGYTF.

The chain combines TRBV5-2 with TRBJ2-3. TRBV5-2 is tagged as a pseudogene. CDR3 length: 13 residues. The CDR3 here is CASRPDLTDTQYF. In DNA, the CDR3 is TGTGCCAGTCGACCGGACCTCACAGATACGCAGTATTTT.

This clonotype occurred once. The chain is built from TRBV29-1 and TRBJ2-7; D call uncertain. In germline, CDR1 is SQVTM, CDR2 ANQGSEA. V gave up 4 bases and J gave up 2 bases, with 9 bases separating them. The CDR3 totals 12 residues. The CDR3 reads CSVGTATYEQYF. CDR3 coding DNA: TGCAGCGTTGGGACGGCCACCTACGAGCAGTACTTC.

V usage is TRBV15 and J usage is TRBJ2-4, with a possible D match to TRBD1 (7 bases). In germline, CDR1 is LNHNV, CDR2 YYDKDF (reference sequence). The ends were cut back, 1 base at V and 6 bases at J, with 13 bases in the middle. The CDR3 has 15 residues. The CDR3 reads CATSRGFQGGNIQYF. CDR3 DNA: TGTGCCACCAGCAGAGGCTTCCAGGGGGGAAACATTCAGTACTTC.

This clonotype was counted a single time. The chain links TRBV12-3 or TRBV12-4 to TRBJ1-6; D gene ambiguous. There are 17 residues in the CDR3. Trimming took off 1 base at V and 0 bases at J, with 10 bases between the two ends. CDR3 protein: CASSLVVRSSYNSPLHF. The CDR3 coding sequence is TGTGCCAGCAGTTTAGTAGTCAGAAGCTCCTATAATTCACCCCTCCACTTT.

The CDR3 DNA follows: TGTGCCAGCAGCGTGTTGGGGTATGAGCAGTTCTTC. Translation gives CASSVLGYEQFF. The rearrangement joins TRBV9 to TRBJ2-1; D is undetermined. The CDR3 covers 12 residues. V was trimmed by 2 bases and J by 8 bases, leaving 8 bases between them. Germline V gives CDR1 SGDLS, CDR2 YYNGEE.

The chain combines TRBV12-3 or TRBV12-4 with TRBJ2-7, with a weak D call TRBD1 (5 bases). This CDR3 contains 13 residues. V gave up 7 bases and J gave up 5 bases, with 15 bases separating them. In DNA, the CDR3 is TGTGCCAGCAAATGGTCAGGGTCTGACGAGCAGTACTTC. This codes for CASKWSGSDEQYF.

This clonotype was observed a few times. V usage is TRBV5-1 and J usage is TRBJ2-7, with D possibly TRBD2 on 6 matching bases. The CDR3 covers 14 residues. Between the trimmed V and J ends, which lost 1 base and 1 base, there was a span of 9 bases. The V gene's germline CDR1 is SGHRS and CDR2 YFSETQ. This chain's CDR3 is CASSLLAISYEQYF. The CDR3 bases are TGCGCCAGCAGCTTGCTAGCGATTTCCTACGAGCAGTACTTC. Looking up the rest from reference TRBV5-1 and TRBJ2-7 gives the full variable domain: KAGVTQTPRYLIKTRGQQVTLSCSPISGHRSVSWYQQTPGQGLQFLFEYFSETQRNKGNFPGRFSGRQFSNSRSEMNVSTLELGDSALYLCASSLLAISYEQYFGPGTRLTVT.

The V and J genes are TRBV27 and TRBJ2-3; D not certain. The CDR3 consists of 15 residues. The V end was cut by 2 bases, the J end by 4 bases, with 13 bases between. Germline V gives CDR1 MNHEY, CDR2 SMNVEV (reference sequence). The CDR3 reads CASSLPGFSPDTQYF. The CDR3 DNA is TGTGCCAGCAGTTTACCCGGGTTTAGTCCAGATACGCAGTATTTT.

This clonotype occurred a few times. The chain recombines TRBV13 with TRBJ2-3; 10 bases are a match to TRBD1. This CDR3 has 17 amino acids. CDR1 PRHDT and CDR2 FYEKMQ come from the germline V gene (reference sequence). V lost 4 bases to trimming and J lost 2 bases; unmatched junction nucleotides: 9. The CDR3: CASSSNGQGGHTDTQYF. CDR3 coding DNA: TGTGCCAGCAGCTCAAATGGACAGGGGGGCCACACAGATACGCAGTATTTT.

There are a few counts of this clonotype. V is TRBV20-1 and J is TRBJ1-1, with D possibly matching TRBD1 (6 bases). Between the trimmed V and J ends, which lost 0 bases and 1 base, there was a span of 12 bases. The length of the CDR3 is 15 residues. Germline assignment: CDR1 DFQATT and CDR2 SNEGSKA (reference sequence). CDR3 DNA sequence: TGCAGTGCTAGAGAGGGGGGGGCTCCGAACACTGAAGCTTTCTTT. This encodes CSAREGGAPNTEAFF.

This clonotype showed up just a few times. The rearrangement links TRBV18 to TRBJ2-1, with 9 nucleotides matching TRBD1. Trimming cost V 3 bases and J 9 bases; bases outside gene matches: 6. Germline loops: CDR1 KGHSH, CDR2 LQKENI. The CDR3 is made up of 14 amino acids. The CDR3 DNA reads as TGTGCCAGCTCACCTCGGGACAGGGAGGCTGAGCAGTTCTTC. Protein sequence: CASSPRDREAEQFF.

This clonotype was counted a few times. V usage is TRBV28 and J usage is TRBJ2-7; D is perhaps TRBD1 (5 bases). CDR1 is MDHEN, CDR2 SYDVKM, per germline. V lost 8 bases to trimming and J lost 3 bases, with 26 bases between them. The CDR3 spans 17 residues. CDR3 sequence (DNA): TGTGCCAGCCGAGGAGACAGACTTTTAAACTCCTTCTACGAGCAGTACTTC. It encodes CASRGDRLLNSFYEQYF.

The genes are TRBV15 and TRBJ1-6, with D possibly TRBD1 on 6 matching bases. There are 15 residues in the CDR3. Trimming pared 1 base from V and 7 bases from J, leaving 11 bases between. CDR1 LNHNV and CDR2 YYDKDF come from the germline V gene (reference sequence). CDR3 sequence reads: CATSRVDRKNSPLHF. The CDR3 DNA reads TGTGCCACCAGCAGAGTAGACAGGAAGAATTCACCCCTCCACTTT.

This clonotype was detected a few times. The rearrangement links TRBV21-1 to TRBJ2-2. TRBV21-1 is labeled a pseudogene. CDR3 length equals 16 residues. CDR3 protein: CASSKASYSNTGELFF. Here the CDR3 DNA reads TGTGCCAGCAGCAAAGCTAGCTACTCGAACACCGGGGAGCTGTTTTTT.

This clonotype was seen more than once but under ten times. The chain carries TRBV12-3 or TRBV12-4 and TRBJ2-1; D is unclear. Between the trimmed V and J ends, which lost 11 bases and 3 bases, there was a span of 20 bases. This CDR3 is built from 15 residues. CDR3 in amino acids: CAVPLTALHYNEQFF. The CDR3 coding sequence is TGTGCCGTCCCCCTTACGGCTCTCCACTACAATGAGCAGTTCTTC.

The V gene is TRBV19, the J gene TRBJ2-7, with D unresolved. CDR3 length equals 14 residues. CDR1 is LNHDA, CDR2 SQIVND, per germline (reference sequence). Trimming left V 3 bases short and J 4 bases short, with 13 bases between. CDR3 coding DNA: TGTGCCAGTAGTATGTCGCAGGCAACTTACGAGCAGTACTTC. Its translation: CASSMSQATYEQYF. The whole variable domain, filled in from reference TRBV19 and TRBJ2-7, reads DGGITQSPKYLFRKEGQNVTLSCEQNLNHDAMYWYRQDPGQGLRLIYYSQIVNDFQKGDIAEGYSVSREKKESFPLTVTSAQKNPTAFYLCASSMSQATYEQYFGPGTRLTVT.

The rearrangement links TRBV2 to TRBJ2-7; the D gene could be TRBD1 or TRBD2 (6 bases each). Trimming cost V 3 bases and J 2 bases, with 11 bases left between them. The CDR3 loop spans 14 amino acids. Germline values: CDR1 SNHLY, CDR2 FYNNEI. This CDR3 is CASSDGGDTYEQYF. The CDR3 DNA follows: TGTGCCAGCAGTGATGGAGGGGACACCTACGAGCAGTACTTC. The whole variable domain, remainder taken from reference TRBV2 and TRBJ2-7, is EPEVTQTPSHQVTQMGQEVILRCVPISNHLYFYWYRQILGQKVEFLVSFYNNEISEKSEIFDDQFSVERPDGSNFTLKIRSTKLEDSAMYFCASSDGGDTYEQYFGPGTRLTVT.

Only a few counts were recorded for this clonotype. CDR3 nucleotide sequence: TGTGCCAGCAGCTTAACCCAGAAAGGCGGAAAACTGTTTTTT. This translates into CASSLTQKGGKLFF. The chain carries TRBV7-2 and TRBJ1-4, with D unresolved. Deletions cut 2 bases from V and 10 bases from J, with 14 bases between. Per germline, CDR1 SGHTA and CDR2 FQGNSA. The CDR3 has 14 residues.

The CDR3 coding sequence is TGTGCCAGCAGCGGTCGGACTAGCACAGATACGCAGTATTTT. Translating it yields CASSGRTSTDTQYF. V and J are TRBV11-2 and TRBJ2-3, with D possibly TRBD2 on 5 matching bases. V dropped 5 bases and J dropped 0 bases, with 9 bases sitting between them. CDR3 length: 14 residues. CDR1 and CDR2 (germline): SGHAT, FQNNGV.

The J gene is TRBJ2-7, the V gene TRBV30; perhaps TRBD2 as D (6 bases). Germline V lookup: CDR1 GTSNPN, CDR2 SVGIG (reference sequence). The V end lost 3 bases, the J end lost 2 bases, and 23 bases lay between the germline ends. This CDR3 has 17 residues. The CDR3 loop is CAWRPPHYTPGAYEQYF. The DNA of the CDR3 is TGTGCCTGGAGGCCCCCTCACTACACTCCGGGGGCCTACGAGCAGTACTTC. Complete variable domain (other parts from reference TRBV30 and TRBJ2-7): SQTIHQWPATLVQPVGSPLSLECTVEGTSNPNLYWYRQAAGRGLQLLFYSVGIGQISSEVPQNLSASRPQDRQFILSSKKLLLSDSGFYLCAWRPPHYTPGAYEQYFGPGTRLTVT.

This clonotype was observed a few times. This rearrangement joins TRBV5-5 to TRBJ2-7, with D unresolved. CDR3 length equals 13 residues. V was cut by 5 bases and J by 2 bases, with 11 bases left in between. CDR1 is SGHKS and CDR2 is YYEKEE in the germline V gene (reference sequence). The CDR3 bases are TGTGCCAGCAGTTTTCAGGAACCCTACGAGCAGTACTTC. Protein product: CASSFQEPYEQYF.

The V call is TRBV12-3 or TRBV12-4, the J call TRBJ2-3, with D possibly being TRBD1 or TRBD2 (6 bases each). The CDR3 has 14 residues. V lost 6 bases to trimming and J lost 6 bases, with 16 bases between them. The CDR3 loop is CASSLQGGEDTQYF. CDR3 in DNA: TGTGCCAGCAGCCTACAGGGAGGAGAGGATACGCAGTATTTT.

This clonotype was detected many times. The chain has TRBV12-3 or TRBV12-4 and TRBJ2-5, with TRBD1 as a possible D gene (5 bases). V was clipped by 5 bases and J by 1 base, with 8 bases between them. The CDR3 extends over 13 amino acids. CDR3 DNA: TGTGCCAGCAGTGCCCAGGGCCAAGAGACCCAGTACTTC. This codes for CASSAQGQETQYF.

This chain connects TRBV30 to TRBJ2-7, with D tentatively TRBD1 or TRBD2 (6 bases each). Between the trimmed V and J ends, which lost 0 bases and 4 bases, there was a span of 19 bases. The CDR3 runs to 16 residues. The germline V gene has CDR1 GTSNPN and CDR2 SVGIG (reference sequence). Here the CDR3 reads CAWSVMGGQRGYEQYF. The CDR3 DNA sequence: TGTGCCTGGAGTGTAATGGGGGGACAAAGAGGGTACGAGCAGTACTTC.

This chain joins TRBV7-9 and TRBJ2-3; TRBD2 aligns across 11 bases. The J segment lost 6 bases and the V segment lost 1 base, leaving 9 bases of the junction unmatched. Germline CDR1 and CDR2: SEHNR and FQNEAQ (reference sequence). The CDR3 totals 17 residues. The CDR3 bases are TGTGCCAGCAGCTTAGAGACTAGCGGGAAATTCAGGGATACGCAGTATTTT. It encodes CASSLETSGKFRDTQYF.

This clonotype was seen a handful of times. The chain couples TRBV5-4 to TRBJ2-1; 8 bases fit TRBD2. Germline lookup yields CDR1 SGHNT and CDR2 YYREEE (reference sequence). The CDR3 is 16 amino acids. The junction had 14 bases not matched to a gene; V was cut back by 4 bases and J by 8 bases. This CDR3 is CASSHPGLVGPHEQFF. DNA of the CDR3: TGTGCCAGCAGCCATCCGGGACTAGTGGGCCCACATGAGCAGTTCTTC.

The table lists this clonotype with a few counts. This chain uses TRBV7-2 with TRBJ2-4; D remains unclear. Trimming took off 5 bases at V and 2 bases at J, with 16 bases between the two ends. The CDR3 is 16 residues long. The V gene's germline CDR1 is SGHTA and CDR2 FQGNSA. CDR3 amino acids: CASSTRTLGTKNIQYF. CDR3 DNA: TGTGCCAGCAGCACCCGGACCCTAGGGACCAAAAACATTCAGTACTTC.

DNA of the CDR3: TGTGCCAGCAGCCAAGATGCAAAGACTAGCGGGAAACACGAGCAGTACTTC. Its protein is CASSQDAKTSGKHEQYF. The chain links TRBV4-2 to TRBJ2-7; 11 bases are shared with TRBD2. This CDR3 is built from 17 residues. V shed 0 bases, J shed 5 bases, and the junction held 9 bases outside the gene matches. The germline V gene encodes CDR1 LGHNA and CDR2 YNFKEQ.